The 27 T cell receptor beta chains below all came from one sample that was sequenced in a study of T cell repertoires in cytomegalovirus infection. No antigen is known for these receptors. MiXCR was run by TCRdb on the reads, yielding one entry per CDR3 protein. The sample shows roughly 990,000 distinct CDR3 sequences, around 32% of them seen only once. Specimen: cultured CD8+ T cells from PBMCs, collected from culture after CMV antigen stimulation. Receptor source: a human donor in good health (CMV status not recorded). Some clones in this sample may be carry-over from other donors' samples.

This chain joins TRBV7-9 and TRBJ1-6; perhaps TRBD1 as D (5 bases). Germline CDR1 SEHNR, CDR2 FQNEAQ (reference sequence). This CDR3 spans 15 amino acids. Trimming shortened V by 5 bases and J by 8 bases, and 16 bases separated the two germline ends. Here the CDR3 DNA reads TGTGCCAGCAGCCCCCGCAGGACACCTTATTCACCCCTCCACTTT. Its protein product is CASSPRRTPYSPLHF.

There are a few counts of this clonotype. The V and J genes are TRBV10-2 and TRBJ1-5; D ambiguous. Trimming removed 3 bases at V and 4 bases at J, with 13 bases between. Germline V CDR1 and CDR2: WSHSY, SAAADI. The CDR3 is 15 residues long. CDR3 nucleotide sequence: TGCGCCAGCAGTGAAAAAGGGTTGGGAAATCAGCCCCAGCATTTT. It translates to CASSEKGLGNQPQHF.

This chain connects TRBV12-3 or TRBV12-4 to TRBJ2-5; 12 bases line up with TRBD2. The CDR3 is 16 amino acids. V was clipped by 3 bases and J by 5 bases; unmatched bases: 7. CDR3 amino acids: CASSFLAGGPYETQYF. The CDR3 nucleotides read TGTGCCAGCAGTTTTCTAGCGGGGGGGCCTTACGAGACCCAGTACTTC.

V gene TRBV5-8 combines with J gene TRBJ1-4; TRBD1 is a possible D gene (6 bases). Trimming removed 2 bases at V and 7 bases at J, with 9 bases between. CDR1 and CDR2 from the germline V gene are SGHTS and YDEGEE. This CDR3 spans 13 amino acids. The CDR3 region has the DNA TGTGCCAGCAGCTTCACAGGGAGTGAAAAACTGTTTTTT. This codes for CASSFTGSEKLFF.

The count of this clonotype is one. The chain couples TRBV6-2 or TRBV6-3 to TRBJ2-2; no definite D call. V lost 10 bases, J lost 4 bases, and 7 bases lay in between. The CDR3 covers 11 residues. The germline gives CDR1 MNHEY, CDR2 SVGEGT. CDR3 sequence (DNA): TGTGCCAACACTTCCACCGGGGAGCTGTTTTTT. It encodes CANTSTGELFF.

This clonotype was observed at least ten times. The rearrangement links TRBV7-9 to TRBJ2-7; D possibly corresponds to TRBD1 (6 bases). The germline CDR1 and CDR2 sequences are SEHNR and FQNEAQ (reference sequence). V shed 1 base and J shed 5 bases, with 18 bases lying between them. The CDR3 totals 16 residues. The CDR3 loop reads CASSLVTQGWLHEQYF. The CDR3 DNA sequence: TGTGCCAGCAGCTTAGTTACACAGGGTTGGCTACACGAGCAGTACTTC.

In the case of this clonotype: A read error may explain this, as a much larger clone is one base away. This sequence joins TRBV7-8 and TRBJ1-1; tentative D call: TRBD1 (5 bases). In germline, CDR1 is SGHVS, CDR2 FQNEAQ. This CDR3 comprises 14 residues. The CDR3, as DNA: TGTACCAGCAGCTTACTGACAGTGAACACTGAAGCTTTCTTT. This sequence encodes CTSSLLTVNTEAFF.

In nucleotides, the CDR3 is TGTGCCAGCAGCTTGGCCGAGGGCGGCTCACCCCTCCACTTT. Protein: CASSLAEGGSPLHF. The chain employs TRBV5-6 and TRBJ1-6, with unresolved D. The CDR3 extends over 14 amino acids. In germline, CDR1 is SGHDT, CDR2 YYEEEE. V lost 0 bases and J 10 bases, leaving 11 bases between the germline ends.

This clonotype was found a few times. The rearrangement joins TRBV12-3 or TRBV12-4 to TRBJ2-1; 12 positions agree with TRBD2. J was trimmed by 7 bases and V by 4 bases; bases with no gene match: 5. The CDR3 spans 15 residues. The CDR3 DNA sequence: TGTGCCAGCAGTTCAGGACTAGCGGGAATTAATGAGCAGTTCTTC. Translated: CASSSGLAGINEQFF.

The chain joins TRBV6-5 to TRBJ1-4, with D maybe TRBD1 (6 bases). Germline V gene lookup returns CDR1 MNHEY and CDR2 SVGAGI. The CDR3 runs to 14 residues. Trimming pared 4 bases from V and 2 bases from J, leaving 8 bases between. The CDR3 DNA reads as TGTGCCAGCAGTTCAGGGGCGACTAATGAAAAACTGTTTTTT. Translating gives CASSSGATNEKLFF.

This clonotype was recorded a few times. The chain couples TRBV6-5 to TRBJ1-1, with 7 bases matching TRBD1. Losses at the gene ends were 1 base for V and 5 bases for J; bases not matched to a gene: 7. The length of the CDR3 is 15 residues. CDR1 and CDR2 from the germline V gene are MNHEY and SVGAGI. This chain's CDR3 is CASSYWGRGGTEAFF. DNA for the CDR3: TGTGCCAGCAGTTACTGGGGCAGGGGGGGAACTGAAGCTTTCTTT.

This clonotype occurred many times. This chain uses TRBV7-8 with TRBJ2-1; no reliable D call. Looked up from germline, CDR1 is SGHVS and CDR2 is FQNEAQ. V was cut by 0 bases and J by 6 bases, with 6 bases left in between. CDR3 length: 13 residues. CDR3 protein: CASSLAKSNEQFF. CDR3 sequence (DNA): TGTGCCAGCAGCTTAGCGAAAAGCAATGAGCAGTTCTTC.

This clonotype was counted once. This may stem from a read error, because a much larger clone lies one nucleotide away. The chain couples TRBV7-6 to TRBJ2-3; D is ambiguous. The germline CDR1 and CDR2 sequences are SGHVS and FNYEAQ. This CDR3 has 12 residues. The CDR3 region has the DNA TGTACCAGCAGCACGTACACAGATACGCAGTATTTT. Protein product: CTSSTYTDTQYF.

The chain recombines TRBV4-1 with TRBJ1-1, with TRBD1 as a possible D gene (6 bases). CDR3 length: 14 residues. Germline-derived CDR1 and CDR2 are MGHRA and YSYEKL. The ends were cut back, 2 bases at V and 10 bases at J, with 17 bases in the middle. CDR3 DNA: TGCGCCAGCAGCCAAACGAGGGGGGGCCTCGGAGCTTTCTTT. It is translated as CASSQTRGGLGAFF.

The rearrangement links TRBV15 to TRBJ2-2; no firm D call. The CDR3 loop spans 14 amino acids. Germline CDR1 LNHNV, CDR2 YYDKDF (reference sequence). V was shortened by 1 base and J by 1 base, with 4 bases between the two germline ends. CDR3 DNA sequence: TGTGCCACCAGCAGAGTCGTGAACACCGGGGAGCTGTTTTTT. It yields the protein CATSRVVNTGELFF.

This clonotype was picked up a small number of times. The CDR3 loop reads CASSEFFQGASLQDEQFF. The CDR3, as DNA: TGTGCCAGCAGTGAATTCTTTCAGGGGGCTTCCCTACAAGATGAGCAGTTCTTC. The chain has TRBV25-1 and TRBJ2-1; the match to TRBD1 covers 8 bases. The length of the CDR3 is 18 residues. Germline V gene data show CDR1 as MGHDK and CDR2 as SYGVNS. The junction had 16 bases not matched to a gene; V was cut back by 1 base and J by 8 bases.

This clonotype has just a few counts. J is TRBJ2-1 and V is TRBV7-3, with D perhaps TRBD1 (5 bases). The ends were cut back, 6 bases at V and 5 bases at J, with 17 bases in the middle. Germline V gene sequence: CDR1 SGHTA, CDR2 FQGTGA. This CDR3 has 15 amino acids. CDR3 DNA sequence: TGTGCCAGCAGTTTTTTTCCCGACAGAAACAATGAGCAGTTCTTC. Translated, it gives CASSFFPDRNNEQFF. The variable domain in full, completed from reference TRBV7-3 and TRBJ2-1, reads GAGVSQTPSNKVTEKGKYVELRCDPISGHTALYWYRQSLGQGPEFLIYFQGTGAADDSGLPNDRFFAVRPEGSVSTLKIQRTERGDSAVYLCASSFFPDRNNEQFFGPGTRLTVL.

The chain is built from TRBV4-1 and TRBJ2-1; 11 nucleotides line up with TRBD2. The CDR3 extends over 17 amino acids. Trimming removed 1 base from V and 8 bases from J; junction bases left unmatched: 10. The germline CDR1 and CDR2 sequences are MGHRA and YSYEKL. The CDR3 loop reads CASSQGVSGGALDEQFF. The CDR3 DNA is TGCGCCAGCAGCCAAGGGGTTAGCGGGGGGGCTTTAGATGAGCAGTTCTTC.

This clonotype was counted ten times or more. The chain has TRBV7-2 and TRBJ1-1, with TRBD1 matching 8 bases. The CDR3 is 15 residues long. J gave up 4 bases and V 1 base, and 5 bases lay outside the gene matches. Looked up from germline, CDR1 is SGHTA and CDR2 is FQGNSA. CDR3 bases: TGTGCCAGCAGCTTAGGGAGGACAGGGAGCACTGAAGCTTTCTTT. Its protein is CASSLGRTGSTEAFF.

The chain has TRBV12-3 or TRBV12-4 and TRBJ1-5; D uncertain. Trimming took 3 bases from V and 3 from J, leaving 9 bases between them. The CDR3 is 14 amino acids. The CDR3 bases are TGTGCCAGCAGTTTTGGCGACAACAATCAGCCCCAGCATTTT. It is translated as CASSFGDNNQPQHF.

The chain employs TRBV20-1 and TRBJ2-7; no definite D call. CDR3 size: 14 residues. Germline CDR1 and CDR2: DFQATT and SNEGSKA (reference sequence). V was cut by 4 bases and J by 0 bases, with 13 bases left in between. This chain's CDR3 is CSAIAARSSYEQYV. CDR3 coding DNA: TGCAGTGCTATCGCGGCCCGTAGCTCCTACGAGCAGTACGTC.

This clonotype occurred a few times. The chain is built from TRBV6-1 and TRBJ2-5; D possibly corresponds to TRBD1 (5 bases). The germline CDR1 and CDR2 sequences are MNHNS and SASEGT. The CDR3 sequence is 16 residues long. Trimming left V 7 bases short and J 1 base short, with 19 bases between. CDR3 in amino acids: CASNTPKNRFQETQYF. The CDR3 bases are TGTGCCAGCAATACCCCAAAAAACAGGTTCCAAGAGACCCAGTACTTC.

The chain couples TRBV5-4 to TRBJ1-1; a weak D match, TRBD1 (5 bases). The germline V and J ends were trimmed by 3 bases and 2 bases, with 11 bases remaining between them. Per germline, CDR1 SGHNT and CDR2 YYREEE (reference sequence). The CDR3 runs to 14 residues. This CDR3 reads CASSSSGPNTEAFF. In DNA, the CDR3 is TGTGCCAGCAGCTCCTCGGGGCCCAACACTGAAGCTTTCTTT.

The rearrangement joins TRBV2 to TRBJ1-1; D gene ambiguous. The ends were cut back, 0 bases at V and 1 base at J, with 9 bases in the middle. The germline CDR1 and CDR2 sequences are SNHLY and FYNNEI. The CDR3 spans 15 residues. Written as DNA, the CDR3 is TGTGCCAGCAGTGAAGCGCCATGGGGGAACACTGAAGCTTTCTTT. Translation: CASSEAPWGNTEAFF.

The chain joins TRBV15 to TRBJ1-1; no firm D call. The germline V gene has CDR1 LNHNV and CDR2 YYDKDF (reference sequence). The CDR3 is 12 residues long. Trimming stripped 5 bases from V and 7 bases from J, with 11 bases between. CDR3: CATSAKKGEAFF. CDR3 DNA sequence: TGTGCCACCAGCGCGAAGAAGGGTGAAGCTTTCTTT. The full variable domain, with the rest looked up from reference TRBV15 and TRBJ1-1, is DAMVIQNPRYQVTQFGKPVTLSCSQTLNHNVMYWYQQKSSQAPKLLFHYYDKDFNNEADTPDNFQSRRPNTSFCFLDIRSPGLGDTAMYLCATSAKKGEAFFGQGTRLTVV.

V usage is TRBV10-3 and J usage is TRBJ2-1, with 7 bases identical to TRBD2. Germline-derived CDR1 and CDR2 are ENHRY and SYGVKD. The CDR3 consists of 16 residues. The ends lost 4 bases at V and 3 bases at J; junction bases unmatched: 9. The DNA for the CDR3 is TGTGCCATCAGTGGAACGACTAGCAGGGTCTACAATGAGCAGTTCTTC. Residues: CAISGTTSRVYNEQFF.

The sample holds a few counts of this clonotype. The chain combines TRBV11-3 with TRBJ2-1; D may correspond to TRBD1 or TRBD2 (7 bases each). With 5 bases removed from V and 9 bases from J, the gap between germline ends came to 20 bases. The CDR3 loop spans 15 amino acids. CDR1 is SGHNT and CDR2 is YENEEA in the germline V gene. As DNA, the CDR3 is TGTGCCAGCAGCGCCGTTAGGGGGGAGGGGGCTGAGCAGTTCTTC. It is translated as CASSAVRGEGAEQFF. Using reference TRBV11-3 and TRBJ2-1 for the parts outside the CDR3, the full variable domain is EAGVVQSPRYKIIEKKQPVAFWCNPISGHNTLYWYLQNLGQGPELLIRYENEEAVDDSQLPKDRFSAERLKGVDSTLKIQPAELGDSAVYLCASSAVRGEGAEQFFGPGTRLTVL.